The 27 T cell receptor beta chains presented below share a single source sample, sequenced in a study of tissue T cells after allogeneic stem cell transplantation. Measured with immunoSEQ multiplex PCR; TCRdb has only the in-frame clones, and not every one. Among 25,000 to 30,000 clones listed, about 90% were seen once. The material was blood, obtained before transplantation. These receptors all come from a male donor older than 55 who later had graft-versus-host disease after an allogeneic stem cell transplant.

The chain couples TRBV6-2 or TRBV6-3 to TRBJ2-5; D perhaps matches TRBD1 (5 bases). The CDR3 covers 19 residues. Trimming removed 2 bases at V and 0 bases at J, with 22 bases between. The germline CDR1 and CDR2 sequences are MNHEY and SVGEGT. This CDR3 reads CASSYPLPPGQAYQETQYF. CDR3 sequence (DNA): TGTGCCAGCAGTTACCCCCTTCCACCCGGACAAGCTTACCAAGAGACCCAGTACTTC.

V gene TRBV5-5 combines with J gene TRBJ1-1; D is unresolved. The CDR3 consists of 13 residues. The germline gives CDR1 SGHKS, CDR2 YYEKEE (reference sequence). With 6 bases removed from V and 0 bases from J, the gap between germline ends came to 9 bases. The CDR3 reads CASTVGLNTEAFF. The CDR3, as DNA: TGTGCCAGCACAGTCGGGCTGAACACTGAAGCTTTCTTT.

CDR3 coding DNA: TGTGCCAGCAGCTTACCGGGGACACTGAAAGCTTTCTTT. Translating it yields CASSLPGTLKAFF. The chain employs TRBV7-2 and TRBJ1-1, with D perhaps matching TRBD1 (6 bases). Germline CDR1 reads SGHTA; CDR2 reads FQGNSA. The CDR3 runs to 13 residues. V was clipped by 2 bases and J by 9 bases, with 13 bases between them. The full variable domain, its missing parts supplied by reference TRBV7-2 and TRBJ1-1, is GAGVSQSPSNKVTEKGKDVELRCDPISGHTALYWYRQSLGQGLEFLIYFQGNSAPDKSGLPSDRFSAERTGGSVSTLTIQRTQQEDSAVYLCASSLPGTLKAFFGQGTRLTVV.

The rearrangement links TRBV18 to TRBJ2-3, with D maybe TRBD1 (5 bases). The CDR3 spans 13 residues. V was shortened by 5 bases and J by 4 bases, with 10 bases between the two germline ends. In germline, CDR1 is KGHSH, CDR2 LQKENI. For the CDR3, the DNA is TGTGCCAGCTCAACGTCCAGGGCAGATACGCAGTATTTT. Translated: CASSTSRADTQYF.

This chain joins TRBV20-1 and TRBJ1-1; the D is unclear. The CDR3 length is 13 residues. Germline assignment: CDR1 DFQATT and CDR2 SNEGSKA (reference sequence). Between the trimmed V and J ends, which lost 3 bases and 8 bases, there was a span of 16 bases. The CDR3 loop reads CSASSPGLAEAFF. In DNA form, the CDR3 reads TGCAGTGCTAGTAGTCCCGGCCTGGCCGAAGCTTTCTTT.

The chain uses TRBV12-3 or TRBV12-4 and TRBJ1-1, with D hard to call. The ends were cut back, 0 bases at V and 7 bases at J, with 3 bases in the middle. The CDR3 is made up of 11 amino acids. CDR3 residues: CASSLAGEAFF. In DNA form, the CDR3 reads TGTGCCAGCAGTTTAGCCGGTGAAGCTTTCTTT.

The chain joins TRBV5-8 to TRBJ2-2; 8 positions match TRBD2. The junction had 8 bases not matched to a gene; V was cut back by 0 bases and J by 4 bases. Germline CDR1 reads SGHTS; CDR2 reads YDEGEE. The CDR3 has 17 amino acids. DNA for the CDR3: TGTGCCAGCAGCTTGGCCTCGGCGGGAGGATCCACCGGGGAGCTGTTTTTT. It encodes CASSLASAGGSTGELFF.

The J gene is TRBJ2-3, the V gene TRBV3-1 (or the pseudogene TRBV3-2); D remains ambiguous. Germline CDR1 is LGHDT and CDR2 is YNNKEL (reference sequence). The CDR3 loop spans 15 amino acids. The V end lost 4 bases, the J end lost 0 bases, and 11 bases lay between the germline ends. The DNA for the CDR3 is TGTGCCAGCAGCCTAGGGCTTAAAAGCACAGATACGCAGTATTTT. It yields the protein CASSLGLKSTDTQYF.

V is TRBV3-1 (or the pseudogene TRBV3-2) and J is TRBJ2-1; D possibly corresponds to TRBD2 (5 bases). CDR3 length: 13 amino acids. V was cut by 0 bases and J by 9 bases, with 9 bases left in between. Germline CDR1 reads LGHDT; CDR2 reads YNNKEL (reference sequence). In DNA, the CDR3 is TGTGCCAGCAGCCAAGACTTAAGCGGTGAGCAGTTCTTC. Translation: CASSQDLSGEQFF.

This chain joins TRBV4-1 and TRBJ2-7, with 8 bases matching TRBD1. With V trimmed by 3 bases and J by 7 bases, 11 bases remained unmatched. Germline-derived CDR1 and CDR2 are MGHRA and YSYEKL. The CDR3 length is 15 residues. The CDR3 DNA is TGCGCCAGCAGCCAGCAAGGAGGACAGGGCTGGGAGCAGTACTTC. It encodes CASSQQGGQGWEQYF.

The sample holds one count of this clone. The genes are TRBV29-1 and TRBJ2-1; D not certain. V lost 4 bases, J lost 0 bases, and 7 bases lay in between. Germline CDR1 SQVTM, CDR2 ANQGSEA. The CDR3 sequence is 13 residues long. The CDR3 loop reads CSVGGNSYNEQFF. CDR3 coding DNA: TGCAGCGTTGGTGGAAACTCCTACAATGAGCAGTTCTTC.

This clone was counted once. The chain is built from TRBV7-6 and TRBJ2-5; 14 bases are a match to TRBD2. CDR1 is SGHVS, CDR2 FNYEAQ, per germline. Unmatched junction bases numbered 5, after V lost 5 bases and J lost 3 bases. CDR3 length: 16 amino acids. CDR3: CASSPRLAGGEETQYF. DNA for the CDR3: TGTGCCAGCAGCCCCCGACTAGCGGGAGGGGAAGAGACCCAGTACTTC.

The rearrangement joins TRBV3-1 (or the pseudogene TRBV3-2) to TRBJ1-1; D may be TRBD1 (5 bases). The V and J ends lost 2 bases and 8 bases respectively, with 15 bases between them. Germline V CDR1 and CDR2: LGHDT, YNNKEL (reference sequence). The CDR3 is 14 amino acids. CDR3 sequence: CASSQRQGTDEAFF. The CDR3, as DNA: TGTGCCAGCAGCCAACGCCAGGGTACTGACGAAGCTTTCTTT.

This clone was recorded only once. V is TRBV18 and J is TRBJ2-7; 9 bases agree with TRBD1. CDR1 and CDR2 from the germline V gene are KGHSH and LQKENI. This CDR3 region has 15 residues. The junction had 6 bases not matched to a gene; V was cut back by 3 bases and J by 3 bases. The CDR3: CASSPGTGNFYEQYF. In DNA, the CDR3 is TGTGCCAGCTCACCCGGGACAGGGAATTTCTACGAGCAGTACTTC.

The chain recombines TRBV4-1 with TRBJ2-1; D might be TRBD1 (5 bases). This CDR3 comprises 15 residues. Trimming shortened V by 1 base and J by 6 bases, and 13 bases separated the two germline ends. CDR1 is MGHRA, CDR2 YSYEKL, per germline. CDR3 nucleotides: TGCGCCAGCAGCCAAGTGAGACAGCCTTTCAATGAGCAGTTCTTC. Translating gives CASSQVRQPFNEQFF.

This clone was recorded once. CDR3 sequence reads: CASSPSIVGGGKSNQPQHF. The CDR3 DNA sequence: TGTGCCAGCTCACCAAGTATCGTGGGAGGGGGTAAAAGCAATCAGCCCCAGCATTTT. The V and J genes are TRBV18 and TRBJ1-5; possibly TRBD1 for D (6 bases). The V gene lost 2 bases and the J gene lost 1 base, with 21 bases spanning the gap. The CDR3 contains 19 residues. Per the germline V gene, CDR1 is KGHSH and CDR2 is LQKENI.

The chain links TRBV6-5 to TRBJ1-2; D remains ambiguous. The CDR3 is 13 amino acids. The germline V and J ends were trimmed by 7 bases and 0 bases, with 9 bases remaining between them. From germline, CDR1 is MNHEY and CDR2 SVGAGI. The CDR3 DNA is TGTGCCAGCAAAGTCGGAGCTAACTATGGCTACACCTTC. This sequence encodes CASKVGANYGYTF.

V usage is TRBV5-1 and J usage is TRBJ2-7, with TRBD1 as a possible D gene (5 bases). There are 14 residues in the CDR3. V was pared by 2 bases and J by 0 bases, with 9 bases between. CDR1 and CDR2 (germline): SGHRS, YFSETQ. For the CDR3, the DNA is TGCGCCAGCAGCTTAATAGGGGACTCCTACGAGCAGTACTTC. Its translation: CASSLIGDSYEQYF.

The J gene is TRBJ2-2, the V gene TRBV2; unclear D gene. Germline V lookup: CDR1 SNHLY, CDR2 FYNNEI. V shed 8 bases and J shed 2 bases, with 12 bases lying between them. This CDR3 is 14 amino acids long. The CDR3 protein is CASLGRPNTGELFF. The CDR3 bases are TGTGCCAGCCTTGGGCGGCCAAACACCGGGGAGCTGTTTTTT.

The genes are TRBV16 and TRBJ2-1, with D uncertain. There are 16 residues in the CDR3. The V gene's germline CDR1 is KGHSY and CDR2 FQNENV. The V gene lost 1 base and the J gene lost 3 bases, with 13 bases spanning the gap. Here the CDR3 DNA reads TGTGCCAGCAGCCAATTTACCATGGCCCTCTACAATGAGCAGTTCTTC. Its translation is CASSQFTMALYNEQFF.

This clone occurred a few times. The chain has TRBV27 and TRBJ1-3; possible D gene TRBD1, 6 bases. This CDR3 spans 13 amino acids. The germline CDR1 and CDR2 sequences are MNHEY and SMNVEV (reference sequence). Trimming shortened V by 10 bases and J by 0 bases, and 10 bases separated the two germline ends. In nucleotides, the CDR3 is TGTGCCACGAGGGGGGCCTCTGGAAACACCATATATTTT. Translating it yields CATRGASGNTIYF.

The chain employs TRBV27 and TRBJ2-2; D not certain. CDR3 length: 13 amino acids. The V gene's germline CDR1 is MNHEY and CDR2 SMNVEV (reference sequence). V gave up 7 bases and J gave up 1 base, with 7 bases separating them. CDR3 sequence reads: CASTPGNTGELFF. Here the CDR3 DNA reads TGTGCCAGCACCCCTGGGAACACCGGGGAGCTGTTTTTT.

The chain uses TRBV5-6 and TRBJ2-6; D unresolved. V shed 0 bases and J shed 0 bases, with 4 bases lying between them. The CDR3 runs 15 residues. CDR1 is SGHDT and CDR2 is YYEEEE in the germline V gene. CDR3 sequence (DNA): TGTGCCAGCAGCTTGGTTAACTCTGGGGCCAACGTCCTGACTTTC. It translates to CASSLVNSGANVLTF.

The chain links TRBV5-8 to TRBJ1-4; 9 bases match TRBD1. The germline V gene encodes CDR1 SGHTS and CDR2 YDEGEE. Losses at the gene ends were 5 bases for V and 7 bases for J; bases not matched to a gene: 6. The length of the CDR3 is 14 residues. The CDR3 sequence is CASRHRGRGEKLFF. DNA for the CDR3: TGTGCCAGCAGACACAGGGGGCGAGGTGAAAAACTGTTTTTT.

This chain connects TRBV5-5 to TRBJ2-7; 9 bases fit TRBD1. This CDR3 contains 14 residues. Germline V CDR1 and CDR2: SGHKS, YYEKEE (reference sequence). J was trimmed by 3 bases and V by 4 bases; bases with no gene match: 5. The CDR3: CASSPQGAGYEQYF. Here the CDR3 DNA reads TGTGCCAGCAGCCCACAGGGGGCCGGCTACGAGCAGTACTTC.

The gene calls are TRBV7-9 and TRBJ2-1; 10 bases are a match to TRBD1. J gave up 8 bases and V 3 bases, and 7 bases lay outside the gene matches. There are 15 residues in the CDR3. Germline V gives CDR1 SEHNR, CDR2 FQNEAQ (reference sequence). In DNA, the CDR3 is TGTGCCAGCAGCTTCCCGGACAGGGGGTGGGATGAGCAGTTCTTC. It specifies CASSFPDRGWDEQFF.

This clone was recorded a few times. The chain has TRBV2 and TRBJ2-1; 7 bases match TRBD2. Germline CDR1 reads SNHLY; CDR2 reads FYNNEI. The junction had 8 bases not matched to a gene; V was cut back by 3 bases and J by 12 bases. The CDR3 runs 13 residues. The CDR3 is CASSDGSSGVQFF. In nucleotides, the CDR3 is TGTGCCAGCAGTGACGGGTCCAGCGGGGTGCAGTTCTTC.